This T cell receptor beta chain comes out of a study of T cell responses to AZD1222 COVID-19 vaccine. General study points: It should be noted that donors were predominantly white British and more often female, and clonal diversity was possibly underestimated.

This clone was counted between two and nine times. Its antigen is not known. This table comes from immunoSEQ multiplex PCR, and its TCRdb copy is limited to in-frame clones, with some not included. The data show 95,000 to 150,000 clones, with approximately 90% seen just once and approximately 3.3% held by the top ten. The clonotype was recovered from an adult in good health. The sample here was peripheral blood, taken on day 0 of AZD1222 vaccination.

CDR3 protein: CASLDARRNQPQHF. CDR3 nucleotide sequence: TGTGCCAGCCTGGACGCCCGACGCAATCAGCCCCAGCATTTT. The chain has TRBV6-5 and TRBJ1-5; unclear D gene. The germline V gene has CDR1 MNHEY and CDR2 SVGAGI. This CDR3 is 14 amino acids long. Trimming took 8 bases from V and 2 from J, leaving 13 bases between them.